This is a list of T cell receptor beta chains from one sample in a study of shared clonotypes between healthy human individuals. Only in-frame clones appear in the TCRdb table, and some are missing; sequencing was by immunoSEQ multiplex PCR. The table shows about 1,500,000 clones, with roughly 96% occurring only once. The sample was naive CD4+ T cells sorted from blood. Receptors originate from a man younger than 40 in good health. CDR3s include the opening cysteine and the closing phenylalanine or tryptophan. D genes are given only for firm matches. Size tells how often a clone was seen (once, few, many) or the class of an expanded clone, and some rows leave it out.

D	size	J	V	length	CDR3	DNA
.	.	TRBJ2-2	TRBV21-1	19	CASSHKAKPSGRVTGELFF	TGTGCCAGCAGCCATAAAGCCAAACCTAGCGGGAGGGTCACCGGGGAGCTGTTTTTT
TRBD2	.	TRBJ2-2	TRBV9	17	CASSLPRGTSNTGELFF	TGTGCCAGCAGCCTCCCTCGGGGGACTAGTAACACCGGGGAGCTGTTTTTT
TRBD2	.	TRBJ2-2	TRBV19	14	CASSIDRASGSLFF	TGTGCCAGTAGTATAGATCGGGCTAGCGGGAGTCTGTTTTTT
.	.	TRBJ2-2	TRBV25-1	15	CASSSAGWNTGELFF	TGTGCCAGCAGTTCGGCAGGGTGGAACACCGGGGAGCTGTTTTTT
TRBD1	.	TRBJ1-2	TRBV5-1	16	CASSLPAGTGDYGYTF	TGCGCCAGCAGCCTGCCCGCCGGGACAGGGGACTATGGCTACACCTTC
TRBD2	.	TRBJ2-7	TRBV14	16	CASSQFLSSGAYEQYF	TGTGCCAGCAGCCAATTTCTGTCTAGCGGGGCCTACGAGCAGTACTTC
TRBD2	.	TRBJ2-2	TRBV18	19	CASSHGTTSGRSGTGELFF	TGTGCCAGCTCACACGGCACAACTAGCGGGAGATCGGGCACCGGGGAGCTGTTTTTT
TRBD1	.	TRBJ2-4	TRBV19	18	CASSIRDRGSITKNIQYF	TGTGCCAGTAGTATAAGGGACAGGGGCTCGATTACCAAAAACATTCAGTACTTC
TRBD2	.	TRBJ2-7	TRBV5-4	15	CASSSAGTNAYEQYF	TGTGCCAGCAGCTCTGCCGGGACTAACGCCTACGAGCAGTACTTC
TRBD1	.	TRBJ2-7	TRBV25-1	15	CASSEEGTGAHEQYF	TGTGCCAGCAGTGAAGAGGGGACAGGGGCCCACGAGCAGTACTTC
.	.	TRBJ2-5	TRBV6-5	14	CASSYSGREETQYF	TGTGCCAGCAGTTACTCTGGCAGGGAAGAGACCCAGTACTTC
.	.	TRBJ2-2	TRBV13	17	CASEIGLADSNTGELFF	TGTGCCAGCGAAATTGGTCTAGCAGACTCGAACACCGGGGAGCTGTTTTTT
.	.	TRBJ2-7	TRBV7-9	12	CASSSNPTEQYF	TGTGCCAGCAGCTCCAACCCCACAGAGCAGTACTTC
.	.	TRBJ1-1	TRBV6-5	14	CASSYNRENTEAFF	TGTGCCAGCAGTTATAACAGGGAAAACACTGAAGCTTTCTTT
TRBD1	.	TRBJ1-5	TRBV19	13	CASSDRAGQPQHF	TGTGCCAGTTCAGACAGGGCCGGTCAGCCCCAGCATTTT
.	once	TRBJ2-2	TRBV5-5	16	CASSLFSTGLAGELFF	TGTGCCAGCAGTTTATTCTCAACAGGGTTGGCCGGGGAGCTGTTTTTT
.	.	TRBJ2-1	TRBV5-1	15	CASSLVGGQGNEQFF	TGCGCCAGCAGCTTGGTCGGGGGTCAGGGGAATGAGCAGTTCTTC
TRBD2	.	TRBJ2-2	TRBV4-1	17	CASSQTSGTANTGELFF	TGCGCCAGCAGCCAAACTAGCGGGACCGCGAACACCGGGGAGCTGTTTTTT
.	once	TRBJ1-5	TRBV19	14	CASSIVRGNQPQHF	TGTGCCAGTAGTATAGTCAGGGGCAATCAGCCCCAGCATTTT
.	.	TRBJ2-3	TRBV18	16	CASSPLRRAGTDTQYF	TGTGCCAGCTCACCACTTAGGAGGGCCGGCACAGATACGCAGTATTTT